This TCR beta chain was captured by sequencing in a study of blood T cell repertoires in COVID-19 (dated by TCRdb to 2018 to 2020). In terms of the full investigation: The collaborator samples originated in the United States, Italy and Spain and spanned the acute and convalescent phases of COVID-19. The repertoires were made available in a free public database intended to serve as a resource for research on the immune response to SARS-CoV-2. Deeply sampled blood TCRbeta repertoires from subjects exposed to, actively infected with, or recovered from COVID-19 were included in the dataset. Where available, HLA class I and class II types were taken from metadata supplied by the sample provider and were not determined by assay-based typing. The samples were drawn from the first 160 participants of the ongoing ImmuneRACE study and from 1,254 subjects provided by 6 global collaborators. The material from the prospective study consisted of cDNA or gDNA derived from T cells, B-cell-depleted T cells, or PBMCs. Nearly every sample came with metadata listing a de-identified subject ID, COVID-19 status, age in years and sex. Points the paper makes about the study in general: The amount of clinical and demographic metadata varied by source and participant and was provided uncurated.

As concerns this clone: Its recognized antigen is unknown. No per-base quality is available; no much larger clone lies one base away.

Participants in the prospective study were enrolled through a virtual design, were aged roughly 18 to 95 years, and lived in roughly 26 United States geographic areas. Cohort assignment in the prospective study relied on participant-reported clinical history from a screening survey and a study questionnaire. Recovered participants in ImmuneRACE Cohort 3 were defined by two consecutive negative NP/OP PCR tests, clearance by a healthcare professional, or resolution of symptoms. In the prospective study, whole blood, serum and a nasopharyngeal or oropharyngeal swab were collected from each participant by mobile phlebotomists. Over a roughly two-month period, participants in the prospective study had the option of providing additional blood draws and questionnaires. Blood samples from the prospective study were shipped frozen or at room temperature prior to DNA extraction. TCRbeta CDR3 regions were amplified from genomic DNA using the immunoSEQ Assay, a bias-controlled multiplex PCR. From the authors' description of their analysis: Nucleated cell counts per sample were estimated from amplification of reference gene primers within the assay. To quantify the absolute abundance of each unique TCRbeta CDR3 rearrangement, sequence reads were collapsed and filtered. For each sample, productive Simpson clonality was calculated as the square root of Simpson's diversity index across productive rearrangements. Here the immuneACCESS table is served through TCRdb, limited to in-frame sequences with V and J called. Missing clones are a known gap in these copies; in checked studies unresolved V genes cover under half, and the rest lacks a known reason. V and J calls and clone size follow that table, whereas D and trimming were derived from the DNA. This sample is represented by hundreds of thousands of clones; about 88% of them were singletons. About 3% of the sample lies in the top ten.

Taken from cysteine to phenylalanine, the CDR3 has 15 residues. Only the CDR3 region is kept as DNA, spanning 45 bases read in frame from base 1. Trimming removed 1 base from V and 1 base from J, leaving 10 bases between the germline ends. Based on the germline V gene, the CDR1 and CDR2 sequences are SGHVS and FQNEAQ. The sample comprised PBMCs or T cells enriched from blood (not recorded which). The V and J genes are TRBV7-8 and TRBJ1-1; TRBD1 might be the D gene, on 5 matching bases. The source is a woman in her forties or fifties who had recovered from COVID-19. CDR3 reads: CASSLDTGGNTEAFF. Read as DNA, the sequence is TGTGCCAGCAGCTTAGATACGGGGGGGAACACTGAAGCTTTCTTT.